Below, 13 T cell receptor beta chains from the same sample are listed, as sequenced in a study of CD4+ T cells in melanoma. Generated by immunoSEQ multiplex PCR, the TCRdb table keeps only in-frame clones and is missing some. This table holds approximately 9,400 clones, around 60% found once. Material for sequencing was cells from a culture (not recorded whether cultured in vitro). All receptors derive from a human donor with melanoma.

The chain is built from TRBV19 and TRBJ1-5, with 7 bases fitting TRBD1. Germline CDR1 is LNHDA and CDR2 is SQIVND (reference sequence). The J segment lost 4 bases and the V segment lost 4 bases, leaving 10 bases of the junction unmatched. The CDR3 runs 16 residues. CDR3 residues: CASSTTGFPLNQPQHF. Written as DNA, the CDR3 is TGTGCCAGTAGTACGACAGGGTTCCCACTTAATCAGCCCCAGCATTTT.

The table lists this clone with a few counts. This chain uses TRBV2 with TRBJ2-7; tentative D call: TRBD1 (6 bases). CDR3 length: 13 amino acids. Germline CDR1 SNHLY, CDR2 FYNNEI. The V and J ends lost 6 bases and 4 bases respectively, with 13 bases between them. For the CDR3, the DNA is TGTGCCAGCAGAGACAGGTCTCCATACGAGCAGTACTTC. It translates to CASRDRSPYEQYF.

The chain uses TRBV9 and TRBJ1-4; D perhaps matches TRBD1 (6 bases). Germline loops: CDR1 SGDLS, CDR2 YYNGEE. The V and J ends lost 3 bases and 14 bases respectively, with 26 bases between them. The CDR3 runs to 16 residues. The CDR3, as DNA: TGTGCCAGCAGCGCGGGGGGGACAAAGGTTCGATCGGGGCTGTTTTTT. The encoded protein is CASSAGGTKVRSGLFF.

The V gene is TRBV27, the J gene TRBJ1-2; 10 bases agree with TRBD1. This CDR3 is 15 amino acids long. CDR1 is MNHEY, CDR2 SMNVEV, per germline (reference sequence). The trim removed 6 bases at V and 3 bases at J, leaving 7 bases unmatched. This CDR3 reads CASRSLTGGHYGYTF. The CDR3 nucleotides read TGTGCCAGCAGGTCCCTGACAGGGGGCCACTATGGCTACACCTTC.

The chain combines TRBV7-8 with TRBJ1-4, with a possible D match to TRBD1 (5 bases). V was pared by 5 bases and J by 7 bases, with 14 bases between. The V gene's germline CDR1 is SGHVS and CDR2 FQNEAQ. The length of the CDR3 is 14 residues. DNA for the CDR3: TGTGCCAGCAGCCCGGGACGGGTCAGTGAAAAACTGTTTTTT. It translates to CASSPGRVSEKLFF. The full variable domain, completed using reference TRBV7-8 and TRBJ1-4, is GAGVSQSPRYKVAKRGQDVALRCDPISGHVSLFWYQQALGQGPEFLTYFQNEAQLDKSGLPSDRFFAERPEGSVSTLKIQRTQQEDSAVYLCASSPGRVSEKLFFGSGTQLSVL.

This clone was picked up one time. The V and J genes are TRBV10-1 and TRBJ2-3; 11 nucleotides match TRBD2. From germline, CDR1 is WNHNN and CDR2 SYGVQD (reference sequence). V lost 0 bases to trimming and J lost 5 bases; unmatched junction nucleotides: 4. There are 16 residues in the CDR3. The CDR3 region has the DNA TGCGCCAGCAGTGAGTCGCTAGCGGGGGGCGGAGATACGCAGTATTTT. It encodes CASSESLAGGGDTQYF.

The chain uses TRBV7-2 and TRBJ1-2; D is ambiguous. Germline V gene data show CDR1 as SGHTA and CDR2 as FQGNSA. CDR3 length: 13 amino acids. With 8 bases removed from V and 4 bases from J, the gap between germline ends came to 14 bases. This CDR3 is CASGPYKPYGYTF. The CDR3 DNA is TGTGCCAGCGGACCATACAAACCCTATGGCTACACCTTC. Looking up the rest from reference TRBV7-2 and TRBJ1-2 gives the full variable domain: GAGVSQSPSNKVTEKGKDVELRCDPISGHTALYWYRQSLGQGLEFLIYFQGNSAPDKSGLPSDRFSAERTGGSVSTLTIQRTQQEDSAVYLCASGPYKPYGYTFGSGTRLTVV.

J is TRBJ2-1 and V is TRBV19, with D maybe TRBD2 (6 bases). The CDR3 extends over 14 amino acids. Trimming pared 8 bases from V and 0 bases from J, leaving 11 bases between. Germline V gene lookup returns CDR1 LNHDA and CDR2 SQIVND (reference sequence). The CDR3 DNA follows: TGTGCCAGTGGGAGGCGGGGCTCCTACAATGAGCAGTTCTTC. This gives the protein CASGRRGSYNEQFF.

This clone has just one count. The rearrangement links TRBV20-1 to TRBJ1-4; D possibly corresponds to TRBD1 (6 bases). The CDR3 consists of 11 residues. Trimming shortened V by 2 bases and J by 17 bases, and 15 bases separated the two germline ends. From germline, CDR1 is DFQATT and CDR2 SNEGSKA (reference sequence). DNA of the CDR3: TGCAGTGCTAGACAGGGGTCCTACGGATTTTTT. Translating it yields CSARQGSYGFF.

This sequence joins TRBV11-2 and TRBJ2-7; TRBD1 matches at 8 bases. This CDR3 spans 15 amino acids. Germline loops: CDR1 SGHAT, CDR2 FQNNGV. The V segment lost 3 bases and the J segment 5 bases; nucleotides outside the gene matches: 9. CDR3: CASSLGPGGFDEQYF. The CDR3 DNA reads TGTGCCAGCAGCTTGGGGCCAGGGGGCTTCGACGAGCAGTACTTC.

This clone appeared a few times. The chain has TRBV7-3 and TRBJ2-1; D is perhaps TRBD2 (6 bases). Trimming shortened V by 5 bases and J by 3 bases, and 11 bases separated the two germline ends. Germline V gene sequence: CDR1 SGHTA, CDR2 FQGTGA. The CDR3 is made up of 14 amino acids. Here the CDR3 DNA reads TGTGCCAGCAGCCCTACCGGGAGCTACAATGAGCAGTTCTTC. As protein: CASSPTGSYNEQFF.

V usage is TRBV6-5 and J usage is TRBJ1-2; no clear D. The CDR3 is 12 amino acids. Germline lookup yields CDR1 MNHEY and CDR2 SVGAGI. The V end was cut by 7 bases, the J end by 6 bases, with 12 bases between. This CDR3 is CASKGGKHGYTF. The CDR3 DNA reads TGTGCCAGCAAGGGAGGGAAGCATGGCTACACCTTC.

J is TRBJ1-4 and V is TRBV18, with a weak D call TRBD1 (5 bases). Germline CDR1 reads KGHSH; CDR2 reads LQKENI. The CDR3 has 12 residues. Trimming pared 4 bases from V and 6 bases from J, leaving 6 bases between. The CDR3 DNA sequence: TGTGCCAGCTCACAACAGGATGAAAAACTGTTTTTT. Translating gives CASSQQDEKLFF.